Following are 23 T cell receptor beta chains from one sample sequenced in a study of cytomegalovirus exposure and HLA in healthy donors. The PCR employed 60 Vbeta primers together with 13 Jbeta primers. Clones were read by immunoSEQ multiplex PCR, and TCRdb kept only the in-frame ones, dropping some. The sample records fewer than 150,000 clones, around three quarters being singletons. The specimen was PBMCs. These receptors came from a middle-aged man in good health and CMV-seropositive.

There are a few counts of this clone. As DNA, the CDR3 is TGTGCCAGCAGCCCCAGACGGGGTAGCAATCAGCCCCAGCATTTT. Protein sequence: CASSPRRGSNQPQHF. The chain couples TRBV7-2 to TRBJ1-5; D unclear. Germline V gene lookup returns CDR1 SGHTA and CDR2 FQGNSA. Trimming shortened V by 5 bases and J by 0 bases, and 11 bases separated the two germline ends. This CDR3 is 15 amino acids long. Supplemented by reference TRBV7-2 and TRBJ1-5, the full variable domain reads GAGVSQSPSNKVTEKGKDVELRCDPISGHTALYWYRQSLGQGLEFLIYFQGNSAPDKSGLPSDRFSAERTGGSVSTLTIQRTQQEDSAVYLCASSPRRGSNQPQHFGDGTRLSIL.

The CDR3 loop reads CASSQEGFATNEKLFF. CDR3 DNA sequence: TGTGCCAGCAGCCAAGAGGGCTTTGCAACTAATGAAAAACTGTTTTTT. The chain has TRBV4-2 and TRBJ1-4; D not resolved. V lost 0 bases and J lost 0, with 8 bases in between. Germline lookup yields CDR1 LGHNA and CDR2 YNFKEQ. This CDR3 comprises 16 residues.

With respect to this clone: Other DNA sequences from this sample encode an identical CDR3 as well. The rearrangement uses TRBV5-1 and TRBJ2-3; 7 positions match TRBD1. CDR3 size: 15 residues. Germline-derived CDR1 and CDR2 are SGHRS and YFSETQ. Germline trimming cut 0 bases from V and 0 bases from J; bases unmatched to any gene: 1. The CDR3 sequence: CASSLEGASTDTQYF. CDR3 sequence (DNA): TGCGCCAGCAGCTTGGAGGGGGCTAGCACAGATACGCAGTATTTT.

The rearrangement links TRBV5-6 to TRBJ1-1; TRBD1 matches 9 bases. The V segment lost 0 bases and the J segment 0 bases; nucleotides outside the gene matches: 12. CDR3 length equals 19 residues. Germline CDR1 reads SGHDT; CDR2 reads YYEEEE. The CDR3 sequence: CASSLAFFRDRAMNTEAFF. The CDR3 bases are TGTGCCAGCAGCTTGGCCTTTTTTCGGGACAGGGCGATGAACACTGAAGCTTTCTTT. Filled out from reference TRBV5-6 and TRBJ1-1, the complete variable domain reads DAGVTQSPTHLIKTRGQQVTLRCSPKSGHDTVSWYQQALGQGPQFIFQYYEEEERQRGNFPDRFSGHQFPNYSSELNVNALLLGDSALYLCASSLAFFRDRAMNTEAFFGQGTRLTVV.

The chain uses TRBV7-2 and TRBJ2-5, with TRBD2 matching over 10 bases. V was pared by 7 bases and J by 5 bases, with 10 bases of the junction left unmatched. This CDR3 spans 15 amino acids. Looked up from germline, CDR1 is SGHTA and CDR2 is FQGNSA. The CDR3 DNA follows: TGTGCCAGCATTCAAACTAGCGGGGTTGGGGAGACCCAGTACTTC. The encoded protein is CASIQTSGVGETQYF. Variable domain in full (rest from reference TRBV7-2 and TRBJ2-5): GAGVSQSPSNKVTEKGKDVELRCDPISGHTALYWYRQSLGQGLEFLIYFQGNSAPDKSGLPSDRFSAERTGGSVSTLTIQRTQQEDSAVYLCASIQTSGVGETQYFGPGTRLLVL.

CDR3 residues: CASSTGTGVNSPLHF. The CDR3 bases are TGTGCCAGTAGTACCGGGACAGGGGTTAATTCACCCCTCCACTTT. The rearrangement links TRBV19 to TRBJ1-6, with TRBD1 matching over 10 bases. CDR3 length: 15 residues. The J segment lost 6 bases and the V segment lost 4 bases, leaving 3 bases of the junction unmatched. Germline CDR1 LNHDA, CDR2 SQIVND (reference sequence).

The CDR3: CASKAPTVDGYTF. Written as DNA, the CDR3 is TGTGCCAGCAAAGCCCCCACAGTTGATGGCTACACCTTC. J is TRBJ1-2 and V is TRBV5-4; D unresolved. V lost 6 bases, J lost 6 bases, and 15 bases lay in between. Looked up from germline, CDR1 is SGHNT and CDR2 is YYREEE (reference sequence). This CDR3 contains 13 residues.

This clone was observed a handful of times. This sequence joins TRBV5-4 and TRBJ1-1; the D gene is possibly TRBD1 (5 bases). The CDR3 totals 14 residues. Trimming removed 3 bases at V and 3 bases at J, with 12 bases between. The germline gives CDR1 SGHNT, CDR2 YYREEE (reference sequence). The CDR3 region is CASSYNGRDTEAFF. DNA for the CDR3: TGTGCCAGCAGCTACAACGGCAGGGACACTGAAGCTTTCTTT.

A single count supports this clone. The chain combines TRBV2 with TRBJ2-7; weak D call: TRBD2 (6 bases). The CDR3 spans 14 residues. Germline values: CDR1 SNHLY, CDR2 FYNNEI. V lost 9 bases and J 1 base, leaving 16 bases between the germline ends. This chain's CDR3 is CASGPAGLSYEQYF. CDR3 DNA sequence: TGTGCCAGTGGGCCGGCAGGACTATCCTACGAGCAGTACTTC.

The rearrangement joins TRBV19 to TRBJ2-7; 7 bases align to TRBD1. The CDR3 spans 14 residues. Germline CDR1 reads LNHDA; CDR2 reads SQIVND (reference sequence). Trimming cost V 5 bases and J 9 bases; bases outside gene matches: 13. CDR3: CASSPRTGTRVQYF. In DNA form, the CDR3 reads TGTGCCAGTAGTCCCAGGACAGGAACTAGGGTGCAGTACTTC.

J is TRBJ1-2 and V is TRBV18; tentative D call: TRBD1 (5 bases). The CDR3 is made up of 13 amino acids. CDR1 and CDR2 (germline): KGHSH, LQKENI. The germline V and J ends were trimmed by 4 bases and 6 bases, with 12 bases remaining between them. The CDR3 DNA reads as TGTGCCAGCTCACGAGAAGGGGCAAATGGCTACACCTTC. Its translation: CASSREGANGYTF.

V and J are TRBV7-2 and TRBJ2-7; 8 positions match TRBD1. Germline CDR1 SGHTA, CDR2 FQGNSA. The CDR3 spans 16 residues. Unmatched junction bases numbered 10, after V lost 4 bases and J lost 2 bases. CDR3 in DNA: TGTGCCAGCAGCTCCGAGCCGGGACAGGTACCCTACGAGCAGTACTTC. Amino acids: CASSSEPGQVPYEQYF.

V gene TRBV6-6 combines with J gene TRBJ1-4; 8 positions agree with TRBD1. This CDR3 is 14 amino acids long. Germline V CDR1 and CDR2: MNHNY, SVGAGI (reference sequence). J lost 4 bases, V lost 2 bases, and 0 bases had no gene match. The CDR3 coding sequence is TGTGCCAGCAGTTACGGACAGGGTAATGAAAAACTGTTTTTT. Translation: CASSYGQGNEKLFF.

V is TRBV5-1 and J is TRBJ2-5, with 13 bases lining up with TRBD2. The CDR3 covers 16 residues. Germline trimming cut 0 bases from V and 5 bases from J; bases unmatched to any gene: 4. Germline assignment: CDR1 SGHRS and CDR2 YFSETQ. CDR3 protein: CASSLGLAGGEETQYF. The CDR3 bases are TGCGCCAGCAGCTTGGGACTAGCGGGAGGTGAGGAGACCCAGTACTTC. The variable domain in full, completed from reference TRBV5-1 and TRBJ2-5, reads KAGVTQTPRYLIKTRGQQVTLSCSPISGHRSVSWYQQTPGQGLQFLFEYFSETQRNKGNFPGRFSGRQFSNSRSEMNVSTLELGDSALYLCASSLGLAGGEETQYFGPGTRLLVL.

This chain connects TRBV18 to TRBJ2-5; possibly TRBD1 for D (5 bases). Trimming took 2 bases from V and 5 from J, leaving 18 bases between them. Germline V gene data show CDR1 as KGHSH and CDR2 as LQKENI. CDR3 length: 16 residues. The CDR3 nucleotides read TGTGCCAGCTCACCAAACCAGGGCAGGGCTGGGGAGACCCAGTACTTC. Encoded protein: CASSPNQGRAGETQYF.

The rearrangement uses TRBV4-3 and TRBJ1-4; D perhaps matches TRBD1 (5 bases). The CDR3 is 15 amino acids. Germline lookup yields CDR1 LGHNA and CDR2 YSLEER. The germline V and J ends were trimmed by 1 base and 8 bases, with 14 bases remaining between them. The CDR3 protein is CASSQVGGRQEKLFF. The CDR3 DNA reads as TGCGCCAGCAGCCAAGTTGGGGGGAGGCAGGAAAAACTGTTTTTT.

The chain has TRBV5-4 and TRBJ2-5; D may be TRBD2 (6 bases). The V gene's germline CDR1 is SGHNT and CDR2 YYREEE (reference sequence). The germline V and J ends were trimmed by 4 bases and 2 bases, with 12 bases remaining between them. There are 14 residues in the CDR3. The CDR3 reads CASSAPGAQETQYF. The CDR3 DNA is TGTGCCAGCAGCGCACCGGGAGCTCAAGAGACCCAGTACTTC.

The chain has TRBV15 and TRBJ1-4; D perhaps matches TRBD1 (5 bases). CDR3 length: 17 amino acids. CDR1 LNHNV and CDR2 YYDKDF come from the germline V gene (reference sequence). With 1 base removed from V and 0 bases from J, the gap between germline ends came to 12 bases. In nucleotides, the CDR3 is TGTGCCACCAGCAGAGCGACAGCATCCTCAACTAATGAAAAACTGTTTTTT. Amino acids: CATSRATASSTNEKLFF.

This rearrangement joins TRBV19 to TRBJ1-4; tentative D call: TRBD1 (6 bases). Germline loops: CDR1 LNHDA, CDR2 SQIVND (reference sequence). The CDR3 extends over 15 amino acids. The V gene lost 1 base and the J gene lost 4 bases, with 10 bases spanning the gap. The CDR3 spells CASSIGGQINEKLFF. CDR3 in DNA: TGTGCCAGTAGTATAGGAGGACAGATTAATGAAAAACTGTTTTTT.

The chain couples TRBV10-3 to TRBJ1-5; D is unclear. CDR3 length equals 17 residues. The V end was cut by 0 bases, the J end by 5 bases, with 17 bases between. CDR1 ENHRY and CDR2 SYGVKD come from the germline V gene. The CDR3 loop reads CAISESDPPSQHQPQHF. CDR3 DNA: TGTGCCATCAGTGAGTCGGATCCCCCTAGTCAACATCAGCCCCAGCATTTT.

This clone appeared a single time. The chain uses TRBV7-6 and TRBJ2-7, with 8 bases aligning to TRBD2. Trimming removed 0 bases from V and 7 bases from J; junction bases left unmatched: 14. The CDR3 is 17 amino acids. CDR1 is SGHVS, CDR2 FNYEAQ, per germline. CDR3 DNA sequence: TGTGCCAGCAGCTTAGCGGGGTTTAGCGGGACTCCGCGAGAGCAGTACTTC. Translation: CASSLAGFSGTPREQYF.

The chain employs TRBV18 and TRBJ2-3; maybe TRBD1 (5 bases). The CDR3 consists of 18 residues. Germline CDR1 KGHSH, CDR2 LQKENI. The germline V and J ends were trimmed by 3 bases and 1 base, with 20 bases remaining between them. Written as DNA, the CDR3 is TGTGCCAGCTCACCGGACAAGGGCAGAGGTACGGGCACAGATACGCAGTATTTT. Translation gives CASSPDKGRGTGTDTQYF.

CDR3 nucleotides: TGTGCCAGCAGTTTAGAAGGGGGGGTTTTAGGTTATAATTCACCCCTCCACTTT. This sequence encodes CASSLEGGVLGYNSPLHF. The chain joins TRBV28 to TRBJ1-6, with D possibly being TRBD1 (6 bases). Deletions cut 2 bases from V and 4 bases from J, with 18 bases between. Germline V CDR1 and CDR2: MDHEN, SYDVKM. This CDR3 spans 18 amino acids.